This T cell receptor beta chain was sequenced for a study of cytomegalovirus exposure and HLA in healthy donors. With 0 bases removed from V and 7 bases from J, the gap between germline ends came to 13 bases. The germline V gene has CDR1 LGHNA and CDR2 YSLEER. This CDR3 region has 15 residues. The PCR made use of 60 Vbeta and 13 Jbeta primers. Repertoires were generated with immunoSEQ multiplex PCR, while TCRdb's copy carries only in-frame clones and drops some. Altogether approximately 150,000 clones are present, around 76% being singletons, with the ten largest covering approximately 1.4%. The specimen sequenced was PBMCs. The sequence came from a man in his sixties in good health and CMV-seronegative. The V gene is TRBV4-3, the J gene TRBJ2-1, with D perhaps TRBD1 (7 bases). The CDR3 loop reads CASSQDRGVDNEQFF. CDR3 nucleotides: TGCGCCAGCAGCCAAGACAGGGGGGTGGATAATGAGCAGTTCTTC.